This TCR beta chain was identified in a study of blood T cell repertoires in COVID-19. Here immunoSEQ multiplex PCR was the method, and the copy in TCRdb shows in-frame clones only, minus some. The data contain roughly 330,000 clones, more than 75% of them seen just once; the ten biggest clones take up roughly 5.2%. Membership in each cohort depended on participant-reported clinical history. Symptom resolution, clearance, or two negative PCRs marked donors in Cohort 3 as recovered. With 8 bases removed from V and 8 bases from J, the gap between germline ends came to 12 bases. The CDR3 is 11 residues long. Germline CDR1 reads MNHNY; CDR2 reads SVGAGI (reference sequence).

This TCR was sampled from a woman in her twenties or thirties who had recovered from COVID-19. The chain has TRBV6-6 and TRBJ1-2, with D possibly TRBD1 on 5 matching bases. The sample consisted of PBMCs or T cells enriched from blood (not recorded which). The CDR3, as DNA: TGTGCCAGCCTGGACATCCACGGCTACACCTTC. This encodes CASLDIHGYTF.